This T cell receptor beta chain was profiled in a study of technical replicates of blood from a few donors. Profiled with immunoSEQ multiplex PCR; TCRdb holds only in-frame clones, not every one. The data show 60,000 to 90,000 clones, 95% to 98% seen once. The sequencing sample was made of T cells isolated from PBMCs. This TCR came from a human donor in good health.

The DNA of the CDR3 is TGTGCCAGCAGCCTACAGGGGGCGCTTAGAGGAGATACGCAGTATTTT. Translated: CASSLQGALRGDTQYF. The chain uses TRBV27 and TRBJ2-3; 9 bases map to TRBD1. Losses at the gene ends were 6 bases for V and 5 bases for J; bases not matched to a gene: 12. Germline loops: CDR1 MNHEY, CDR2 SMNVEV (reference sequence). The CDR3 sequence is 16 residues long.